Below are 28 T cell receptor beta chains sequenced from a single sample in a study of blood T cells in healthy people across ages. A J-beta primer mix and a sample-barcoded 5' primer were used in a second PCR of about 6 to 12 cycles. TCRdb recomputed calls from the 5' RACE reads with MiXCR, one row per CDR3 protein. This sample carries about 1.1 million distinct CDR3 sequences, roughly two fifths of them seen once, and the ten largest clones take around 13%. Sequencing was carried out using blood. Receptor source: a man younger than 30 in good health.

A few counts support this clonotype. CDR3 in DNA: TGTGCCAGCAGCCAAGAAGGACAGGGCACTGAAGCTTTCTTT. This codes for CASSQEGQGTEAFF. This rearrangement joins TRBV4-2 to TRBJ1-1; TRBD1 agrees at 8 bases. The CDR3 runs to 14 residues. Germline V CDR1 and CDR2: LGHNA, YNFKEQ. The V segment lost 0 bases and the J segment 4 bases; nucleotides outside the gene matches: 1.

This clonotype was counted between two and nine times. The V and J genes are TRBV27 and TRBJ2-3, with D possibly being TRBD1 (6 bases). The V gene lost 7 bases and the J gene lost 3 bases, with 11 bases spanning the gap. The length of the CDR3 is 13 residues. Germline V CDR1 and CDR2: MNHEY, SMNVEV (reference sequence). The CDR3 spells CASNTQGTDTQYF. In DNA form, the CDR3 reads TGTGCCAGCAACACCCAGGGGACAGATACGCAGTATTTT.

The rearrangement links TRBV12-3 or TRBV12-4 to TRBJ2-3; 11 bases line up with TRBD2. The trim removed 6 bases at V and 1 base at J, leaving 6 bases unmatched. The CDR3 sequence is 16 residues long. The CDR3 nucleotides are TGTGCCAGCAGGCCCCTGACTAGCGGGGGCACAGATACGCAGTATTTT. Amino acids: CASRPLTSGGTDTQYF.

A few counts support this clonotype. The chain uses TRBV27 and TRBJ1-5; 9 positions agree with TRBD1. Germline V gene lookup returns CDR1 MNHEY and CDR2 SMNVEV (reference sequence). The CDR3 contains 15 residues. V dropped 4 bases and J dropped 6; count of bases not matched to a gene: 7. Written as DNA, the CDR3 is TGTGCCAGCAGTTCGGGACAGGGCCGGGGTCAGCCCCAGCATTTT. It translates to CASSSGQGRGQPQHF.

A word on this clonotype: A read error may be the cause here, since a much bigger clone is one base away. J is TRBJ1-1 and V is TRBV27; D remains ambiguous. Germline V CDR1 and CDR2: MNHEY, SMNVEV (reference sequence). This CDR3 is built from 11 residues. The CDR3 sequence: CDSILNTEAFF. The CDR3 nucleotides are TGTGACAGCATCTTGAACACTGAAGCTTTCTTT.

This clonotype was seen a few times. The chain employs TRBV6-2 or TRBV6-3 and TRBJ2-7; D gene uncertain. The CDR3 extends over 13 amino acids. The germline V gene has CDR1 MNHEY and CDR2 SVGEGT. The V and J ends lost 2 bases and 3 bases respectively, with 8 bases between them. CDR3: CASSYEADYEQYF. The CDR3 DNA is TGTGCCAGCAGTTACGAGGCGGACTACGAGCAGTACTTC.

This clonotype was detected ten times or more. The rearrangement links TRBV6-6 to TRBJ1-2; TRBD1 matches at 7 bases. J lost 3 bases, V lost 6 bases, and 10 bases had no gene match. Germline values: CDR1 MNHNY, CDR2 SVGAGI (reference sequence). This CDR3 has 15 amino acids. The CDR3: CASRYGGQPDYGYTF. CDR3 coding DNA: TGTGCCAGCAGATACGGGGGACAGCCCGACTATGGCTACACCTTC.

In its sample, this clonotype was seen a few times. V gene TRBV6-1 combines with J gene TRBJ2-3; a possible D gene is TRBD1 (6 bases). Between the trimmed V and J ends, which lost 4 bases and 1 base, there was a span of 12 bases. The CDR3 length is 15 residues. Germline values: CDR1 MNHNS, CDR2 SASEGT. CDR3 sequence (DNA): TGTGCCAGCAGTGCACAGGGTTACGGCACAGATACGCAGTATTTT. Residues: CASSAQGYGTDTQYF.

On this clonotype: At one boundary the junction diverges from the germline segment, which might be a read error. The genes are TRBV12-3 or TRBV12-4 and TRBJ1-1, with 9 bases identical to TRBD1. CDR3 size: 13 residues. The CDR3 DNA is TGTGCCGGCAGTCGGGGGACAGGGTTTGAAGCTTTCTTT. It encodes CAGSRGTGFEAFF.

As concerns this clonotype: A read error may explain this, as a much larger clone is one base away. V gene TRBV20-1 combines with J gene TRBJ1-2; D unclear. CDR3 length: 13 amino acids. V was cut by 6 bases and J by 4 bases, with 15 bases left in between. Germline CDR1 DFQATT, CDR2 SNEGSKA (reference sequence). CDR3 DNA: TGCAGTGCGCCTCACCAGGATTCCTATGGCTACACCTTC. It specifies CSAPHQDSYGYTF.

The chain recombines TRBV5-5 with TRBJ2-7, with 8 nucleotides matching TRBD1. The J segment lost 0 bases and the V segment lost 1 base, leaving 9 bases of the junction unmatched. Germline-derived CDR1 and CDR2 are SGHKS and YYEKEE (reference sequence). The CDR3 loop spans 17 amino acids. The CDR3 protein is CASSLPQTGVHSYEQYF. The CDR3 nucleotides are TGTGCCAGCAGCTTGCCCCAGACAGGGGTGCACTCCTACGAGCAGTACTTC.

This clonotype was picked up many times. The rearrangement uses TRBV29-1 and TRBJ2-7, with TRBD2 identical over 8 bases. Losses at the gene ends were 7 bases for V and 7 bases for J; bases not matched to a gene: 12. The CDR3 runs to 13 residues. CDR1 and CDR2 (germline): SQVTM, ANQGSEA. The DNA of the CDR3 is TGCAGCGGCGCACAACTAGCGGAAAATGAGCAGTACTTC. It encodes CSGAQLAENEQYF.

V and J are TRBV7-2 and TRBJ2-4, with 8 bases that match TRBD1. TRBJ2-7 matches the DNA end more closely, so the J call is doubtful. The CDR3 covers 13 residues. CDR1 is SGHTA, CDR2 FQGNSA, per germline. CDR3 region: CASSFDRGYEQYF. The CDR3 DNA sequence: TGTGCCAGCAGCTTCGACAGGGGCTACGAGCAGTACTTC.

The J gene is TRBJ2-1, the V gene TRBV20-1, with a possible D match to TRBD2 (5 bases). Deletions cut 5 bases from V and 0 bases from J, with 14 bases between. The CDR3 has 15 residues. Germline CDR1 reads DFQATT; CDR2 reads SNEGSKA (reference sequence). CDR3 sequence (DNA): TGCAGTGCTCGACTACCGGGGTTCTCCTACAATGAGCAGTTCTTC. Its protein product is CSARLPGFSYNEQFF.

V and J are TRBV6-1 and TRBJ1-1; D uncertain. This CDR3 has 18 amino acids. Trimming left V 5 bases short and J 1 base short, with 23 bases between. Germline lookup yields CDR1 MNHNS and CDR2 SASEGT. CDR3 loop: CASSHGGVVRVGNTEAFF. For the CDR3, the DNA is TGTGCCAGCAGTCATGGCGGTGTGGTCCGAGTTGGGAACACTGAAGCTTTCTTT.

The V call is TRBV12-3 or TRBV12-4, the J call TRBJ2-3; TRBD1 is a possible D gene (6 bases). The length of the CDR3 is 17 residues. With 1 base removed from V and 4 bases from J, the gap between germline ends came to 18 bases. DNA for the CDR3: TGTGCCAGCAGTTTAGAGTCAGGGGTTATGGGCGCAGATACGCAGTATTTT. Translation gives CASSLESGVMGADTQYF.

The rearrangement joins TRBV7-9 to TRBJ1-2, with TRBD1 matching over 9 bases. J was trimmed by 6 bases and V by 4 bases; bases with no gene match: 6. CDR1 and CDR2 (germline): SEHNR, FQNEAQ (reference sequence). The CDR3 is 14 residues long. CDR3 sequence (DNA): TGTGCCAGCAGCTCGGACAGGGGAAGACATGGCTACACCTTC. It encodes CASSSDRGRHGYTF.

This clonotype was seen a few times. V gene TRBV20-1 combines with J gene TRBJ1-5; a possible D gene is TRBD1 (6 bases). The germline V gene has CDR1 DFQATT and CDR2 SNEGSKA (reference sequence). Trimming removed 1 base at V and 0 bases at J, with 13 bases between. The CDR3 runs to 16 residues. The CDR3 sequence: CSARGGRGDSNQPQHF. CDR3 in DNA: TGCAGTGCTAGAGGGGGGAGGGGGGATAGCAATCAGCCCCAGCATTTT.

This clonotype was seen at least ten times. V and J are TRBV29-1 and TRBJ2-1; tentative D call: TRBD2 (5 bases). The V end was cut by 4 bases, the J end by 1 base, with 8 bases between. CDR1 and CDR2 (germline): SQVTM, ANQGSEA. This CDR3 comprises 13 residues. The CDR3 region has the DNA TGCAGCGTTGTGAGGGTGTCCTACAATGAGCAGTTCTTC. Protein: CSVVRVSYNEQFF.

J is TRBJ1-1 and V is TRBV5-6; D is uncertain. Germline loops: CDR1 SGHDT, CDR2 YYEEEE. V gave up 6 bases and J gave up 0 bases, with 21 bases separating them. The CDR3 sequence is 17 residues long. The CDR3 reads CASTPPGYIKVNTEAFF. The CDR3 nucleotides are TGTGCCAGCACCCCGCCGGGATACATTAAAGTGAACACTGAAGCTTTCTTT.

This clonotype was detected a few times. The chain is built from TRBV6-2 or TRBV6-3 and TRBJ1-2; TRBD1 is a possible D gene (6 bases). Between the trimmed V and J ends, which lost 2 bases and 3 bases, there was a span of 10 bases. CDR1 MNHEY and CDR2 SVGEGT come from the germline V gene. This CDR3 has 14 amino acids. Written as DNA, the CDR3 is TGTGCCAGCAGTTACGGAGGACAGTACTATGGCTACACCTTC. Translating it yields CASSYGGQYYGYTF.

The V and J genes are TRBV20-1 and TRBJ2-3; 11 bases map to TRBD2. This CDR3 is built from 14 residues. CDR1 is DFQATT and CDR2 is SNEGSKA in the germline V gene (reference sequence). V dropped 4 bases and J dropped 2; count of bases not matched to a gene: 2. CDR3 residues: CSATLAGDTDTQYF. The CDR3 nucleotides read TGCAGTGCTACACTAGCGGGGGACACAGATACGCAGTATTTT.

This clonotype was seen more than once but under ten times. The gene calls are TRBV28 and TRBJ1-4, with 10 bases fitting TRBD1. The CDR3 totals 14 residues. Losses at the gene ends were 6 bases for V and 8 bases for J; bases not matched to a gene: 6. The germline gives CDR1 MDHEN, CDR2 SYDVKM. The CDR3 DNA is TGTGCCAGCAGCCCGGGACAGGGGAGGGAAAAACTGTTTTTT. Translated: CASSPGQGREKLFF.

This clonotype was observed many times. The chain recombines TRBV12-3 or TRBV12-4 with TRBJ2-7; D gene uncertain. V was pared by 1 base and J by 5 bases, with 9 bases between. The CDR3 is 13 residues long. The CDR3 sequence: CASSLVSSHEQYF. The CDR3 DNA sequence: TGTGCCAGCAGTTTAGTTTCTTCCCACGAGCAGTACTTC.

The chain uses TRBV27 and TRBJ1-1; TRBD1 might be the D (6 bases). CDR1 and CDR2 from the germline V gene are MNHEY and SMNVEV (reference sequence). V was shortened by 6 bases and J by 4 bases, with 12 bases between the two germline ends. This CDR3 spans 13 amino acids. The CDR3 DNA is TGTGCCAGCAGGAGCTCGGGGGCCACTGAAGCTTTCTTT. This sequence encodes CASRSSGATEAFF.

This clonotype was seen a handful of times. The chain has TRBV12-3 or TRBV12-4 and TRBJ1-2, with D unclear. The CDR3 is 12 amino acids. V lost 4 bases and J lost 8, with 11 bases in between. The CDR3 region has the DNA TGTGCCAGCAGTTGGGAAGGACGCGGCTACACCTTC. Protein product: CASSWEGRGYTF.

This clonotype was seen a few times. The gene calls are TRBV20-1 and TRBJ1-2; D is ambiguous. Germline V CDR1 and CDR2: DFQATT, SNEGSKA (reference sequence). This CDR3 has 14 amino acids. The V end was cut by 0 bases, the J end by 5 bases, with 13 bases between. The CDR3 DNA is TGCAGTGCTAGAGATTCATCGGCAGTTTATGGCTACACCTTC. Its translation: CSARDSSAVYGYTF.

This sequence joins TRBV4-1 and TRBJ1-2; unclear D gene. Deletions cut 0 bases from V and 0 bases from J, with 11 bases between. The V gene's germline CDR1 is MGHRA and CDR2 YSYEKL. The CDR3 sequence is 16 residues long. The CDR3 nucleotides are TGCGCCAGCAGCCAAGAAGCGGCAGTAGCTAACTATGGCTACACCTTC. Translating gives CASSQEAAVANYGYTF.